This T cell receptor beta chain was profiled in a study of blood T cell repertoires in COVID-19 (dated by TCRdb to 2018 to 2021). Notes on the research overall: The collaborator samples originated in the United States, Italy and Spain and spanned the acute and convalescent phases of COVID-19. The material from the prospective study consisted of cDNA or gDNA derived from T cells, B-cell-depleted T cells, or PBMCs. Where available, HLA class I and class II types were obtained from metadata supplied by the sample provider rather than from assay-based typing. Samples came from the ongoing ImmuneRACE study (first 160 participants) plus 1,254 subjects from 6 global collaborators. The repertoires were released in a freely available public database meant as a resource for research on the immune response to SARS-CoV-2. A de-identified subject ID, COVID-19 status, age in years and sex were almost always included in the sample metadata. Deeply sampled blood TCRbeta repertoires from subjects exposed to, actively infected with, or recovered from COVID-19 were included in the dataset.

Participants in the prospective study were enrolled through a virtual design, were aged roughly 18 to 90 years, and lived in roughly 24 United States geographic areas. In the prospective study, cohorts were assigned on the basis of participant-reported clinical history obtained from a screening survey and a study questionnaire. ImmuneRACE Cohort 3 recovered participants were defined by two consecutive negative NP/OP PCR tests, healthcare professional clearance, or symptom resolution. In the prospective study, whole blood, serum and a nasopharyngeal or oropharyngeal swab were collected from each participant by mobile phlebotomists. Participants in the prospective study had the option to provide additional blood draws and questionnaires over a roughly two-month period. Prospective study blood samples were shipped either frozen or at room temperature before DNA extraction. Of note for this clone: Its antigen is not yet known. Base qualities are not provided; no much larger clone lies one nucleotide away.

Results and caveats for the whole study, not just this receptor: Clinical and demographic metadata were provided uncurated, with the amount varying by source and participant.

TCRbeta CDR3 regions were amplified from genomic DNA using the immunoSEQ Assay, a bias-controlled multiplex PCR. For the original study's pipeline: The number of nucleated cells in each sample was estimated by amplification of reference gene primers within the assay. To quantify the absolute abundance of each unique TCRbeta CDR3 rearrangement, sequence reads were collapsed and filtered. Productive Simpson clonality was computed per sample as the square root of Simpson's diversity index over productive rearrangements. TCRdb re-hosts the immuneACCESS table, in-frame sequences only. Its copies lack some clones; in the studies checked, an unresolved V gene accounts for under half of them, and the cause for the rest is not known. The V and J calls and clone size were taken over from that table, and D and trimming were inferred from the DNA. The sample includes some 350,000 clones, with 80% to 90% observed a single time. In total, the top ten clones hold roughly 1% of the sample.

Looking up the germline V gene yields CDR1 SGHAT and CDR2 FQNNGV. V trim: 4 bases; J trim: 2 bases; unmatched bases: 10. From cysteine to phenylalanine, the CDR3 is 16 amino acids long. This entry keeps only the CDR3 DNA: 48 bases, framed from base 1. The sequence derives from a man aged 18 to 30 who had recovered from COVID-19. The rearranged segments are TRBV11-2 and TRBJ1-2, with TRBD1 matching 7 junction bases. Sequencing used PBMCs or T cells enriched from blood (not recorded which). The CDR3 region reads CASSSPRGGQNYGYTF. The DNA is TGTGCCAGCAGCTCCCCGCGGGGGGGACAGAACTATGGCTACACCTTC.